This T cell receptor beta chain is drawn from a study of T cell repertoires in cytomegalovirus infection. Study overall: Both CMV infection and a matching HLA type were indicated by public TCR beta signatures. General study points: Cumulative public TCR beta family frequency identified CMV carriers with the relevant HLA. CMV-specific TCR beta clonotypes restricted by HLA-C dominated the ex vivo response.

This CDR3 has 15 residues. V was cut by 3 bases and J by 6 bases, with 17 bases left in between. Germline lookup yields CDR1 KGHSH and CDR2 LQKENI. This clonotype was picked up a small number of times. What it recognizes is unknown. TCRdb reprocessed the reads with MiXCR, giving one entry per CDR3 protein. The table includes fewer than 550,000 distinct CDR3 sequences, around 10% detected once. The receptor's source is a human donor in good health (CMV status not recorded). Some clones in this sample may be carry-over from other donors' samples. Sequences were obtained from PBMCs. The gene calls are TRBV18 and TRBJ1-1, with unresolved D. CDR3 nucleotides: TGTGCCAGCTCACCCCTCGGGGTGGCGATTTCTGAAGCTTTCTTT. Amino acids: CASSPLGVAISEAFF.